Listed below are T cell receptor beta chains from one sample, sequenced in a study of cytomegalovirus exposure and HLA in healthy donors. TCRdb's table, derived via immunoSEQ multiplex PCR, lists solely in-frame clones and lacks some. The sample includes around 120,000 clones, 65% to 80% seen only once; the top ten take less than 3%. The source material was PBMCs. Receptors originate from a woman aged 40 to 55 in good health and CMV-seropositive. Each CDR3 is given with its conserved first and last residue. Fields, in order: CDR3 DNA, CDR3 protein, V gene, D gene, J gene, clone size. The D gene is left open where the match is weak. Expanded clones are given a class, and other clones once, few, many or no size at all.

TGTGCCAGCAGCTTGGGGACAGGGGGGAGATTTGGCTACACCTTC,CASSLGTGGRFGYTF,TRBV5-5,TRBD1,TRBJ1-2,NA
TGTGCCAGCTCACCGGGGACTAGCGGGGCCCATGAGCAGTTCTTC,CASSPGTSGAHEQFF,TRBV18,TRBD2,TRBJ2-1,few
TGTGCCAGCAGCCTCCGGCTAGCGGCCTACCAAGAGACCCAGTACTTC,CASSLRLAAYQETQYF,TRBV7-9,TRBD2,TRBJ2-5,NA
TGTGCCAGCAGTCCACAGGTCTCGCATCAGCCCCAGCATTTT,CASSPQVSHQPQHF,TRBV2,NA,TRBJ1-5,few
TGTGCCATCAGTGAGCAGAACAGGGGGCGGGCTGATGGCTACACCTTC,CAISEQNRGRADGYTF,TRBV10-3,TRBD1,TRBJ1-2,NA
TGTGCCAGCAGCTTATTAGCGGGAGCCCTCTACAATGAGCAGTTCTTC,CASSLLAGALYNEQFF,TRBV13,TRBD2,TRBJ2-1,NA
TGTGCCAGCAGCCCGGGCAATGAGCAGTTCTTC,CASSPGNEQFF,TRBV7-6,NA,TRBJ2-1,NA
TGTGCCAGTAGTACAGGACAGGCGTTCTACGAGCAGTACTTC,CASSTGQAFYEQYF,TRBV19,TRBD1,TRBJ2-7,NA
TGCGCCAGCAGCTTGGCCAGCGGGAAGGGGGTTTCCTACGAGCAGTACTTC,CASSLASGKGVSYEQYF,TRBV5-1,NA,TRBJ2-7,few
TGTGCCACCGACCCAGGGGGCCGAGGTCTTGGCTACACCTTC,CATDPGGRGLGYTF,TRBV19,TRBD1,TRBJ1-2,NA
TGTGCCAGCAGAAATTGGGAGGGAGCTTTCTTT,CASRNWEGAFF,TRBV6-5,NA,TRBJ1-1,NA
TGTGCTAGTGGTTTGGTGGTTTACGGGACATTTGAAGCTTTCTTT,CASGLVVYGTFEAFF,TRBV12-5,NA,TRBJ1-1,NA
TGCGCCAGCAGCCAGTCTCGAGGGGGCTCCTACGAGCAGTACTTC,CASSQSRGGSYEQYF,TRBV4-1,NA,TRBJ2-7,NA
TGTGCCAGCAGTAATTCGCGAATCCGGGGCTACACCTTC,CASSNSRIRGYTF,TRBV6-5,NA,TRBJ1-2,NA
TGTGCCAGCAGCGTTACAGGGTACCAAGAGACCCAGTACTTC,CASSVTGYQETQYF,TRBV5-4,NA,TRBJ2-5,NA
TGTGCTAGTGGTACCGACAGGGTGAGCTCCTATAATTCACCCCTCCACTTT,CASGTDRVSSYNSPLHF,TRBV12-5,TRBD1,TRBJ1-6,NA
TGTGCCACCGCGGTAGGAACTAATGAAAAACTGTTTTTT,CATAVGTNEKLFF,TRBV15,NA,TRBJ1-4,once
TGTGCCAGCACCGCGCACCAGGGGAATGAAAAACTGTTTTTT,CASTAHQGNEKLFF,TRBV7-6,NA,TRBJ1-4,NA
TGTGCCAGCAGTTTATCGACAGGGGCAACTAACTATGGCTACACCTTC,CASSLSTGATNYGYTF,TRBV27,TRBD1,TRBJ1-2,once
TGTGCCAGCAGCTCGGGGGGGAGGCAGGAGCAGTTCTTC,CASSSGGRQEQFF,TRBV7-9,TRBD2,TRBJ2-1,NA
TGTGCCAGCAGCCGATCAGAAGCGGGGCGGGAGACCCAGTACTTC,CASSRSEAGRETQYF,TRBV7-9,TRBD2,TRBJ2-5,NA
TGCAGCGTAGCAGAGCGGTACGAGCAGTACTTC,CSVAERYEQYF,TRBV29-1,NA,TRBJ2-7,NA
TGTGCCAGCAAGGAGAGACGGGATGGCTACACCTTC,CASKERRDGYTF,TRBV28,NA,TRBJ1-2,NA
TGTGCCAGTACAGGGTTGGGGTACATTCAGTACTTC,CASTGLGYIQYF,TRBV19,NA,TRBJ2-4,NA
TGTGCCAGCAGCTTGGACGAGAACTATGGCTACACCTTC,CASSLDENYGYTF,TRBV5-5,NA,TRBJ1-2,NA
TGTGCCAGCAGCTTAGAAACTAGCGGGAGATCCTACGAGCAGTACTTC,CASSLETSGRSYEQYF,TRBV11-2,TRBD2,TRBJ2-7,NA